These T cell receptor beta chains were read from a single sample in a study of blood T cell repertoires in COVID-19. The table came from immunoSEQ multiplex PCR; TCRdb's copy has only in-frame clones and leaves some out. Among over 95,000 clones listed, 85% were seen once. The specimen was peripheral blood. The receptor set was obtained from a human donor in a cohort sampled during active COVID-19. Both conserved end residues are part of each CDR3. Fields, in order: clone size, J gene, V gene, CDR3 protein. Size tells how often a clone was seen (once, few, many) or the class of an expanded clone, and some rows leave it out.

clone_size: NA; j_call: TRBJ2-5; v_call: TRBV7-9; cdr3_aa: CASSPVPGGQGEKTQYF
clone_size: NA; j_call: TRBJ2-3; v_call: TRBV9; cdr3_aa: CASSSSGSTDTQYF
clone_size: NA; j_call: TRBJ1-6; v_call: TRBV6-5; cdr3_aa: CASSTGEASPLHF
clone_size: NA; j_call: TRBJ2-1; v_call: TRBV7-2; cdr3_aa: CASSVDRGVGNEQFF
clone_size: NA; j_call: TRBJ2-7; v_call: TRBV30; cdr3_aa: CAWSTGGSYEQYF
clone_size: NA; j_call: TRBJ2-6; v_call: TRBV7-9; cdr3_aa: CASSLAGGEANVLTF
clone_size: NA; j_call: TRBJ1-5; v_call: TRBV25-1; cdr3_aa: CASSGSWEGMSNQPQHF
clone_size: NA; j_call: TRBJ2-1; v_call: TRBV9; cdr3_aa: CASSVEGGAGVQFF
clone_size: NA; j_call: TRBJ2-2; v_call: TRBV30; cdr3_aa: CAWRGGMVDTGELFF
clone_size: NA; j_call: TRBJ2-6; v_call: TRBV7-2; cdr3_aa: CASSSRPGVGANVLTF
clone_size: many; j_call: TRBJ2-3; v_call: TRBV6-5; cdr3_aa: CASSYLGLAADTQYF
clone_size: NA; j_call: TRBJ2-2; v_call: TRBV7-2; cdr3_aa: CASSLNGQGSTGELFF
clone_size: NA; j_call: TRBJ1-2; v_call: TRBV20-1; cdr3_aa: CSASGSGYHGYTF
clone_size: NA; j_call: TRBJ1-1; v_call: TRBV27; cdr3_aa: CASSLNTGRSEAFF
clone_size: NA; j_call: TRBJ1-2; v_call: TRBV30; cdr3_aa: CAWSVRGMGYGYTF
clone_size: once; j_call: TRBJ1-3; v_call: TRBV7-8; cdr3_aa: CASSPGQVRGNTIYF
clone_size: NA; j_call: TRBJ1-5; v_call: TRBV12-5; cdr3_aa: CASGLFSPGGKEPQHF
clone_size: NA; j_call: TRBJ1-2; v_call: TRBV28; cdr3_aa: CASSLSRSQGAYRYTF
clone_size: NA; j_call: TRBJ2-7; v_call: TRBV7-9; cdr3_aa: CASSLAGRRGALEQYF
clone_size: NA; j_call: TRBJ2-1; v_call: TRBV7-6; cdr3_aa: CASSLGPASGGLDRQFF
clone_size: NA; j_call: TRBJ2-3; v_call: TRBV10-3; cdr3_aa: CAISGTVTDTQYF
clone_size: NA; j_call: TRBJ2-7; v_call: TRBV9; cdr3_aa: CASSVAYSREQYF
clone_size: NA; j_call: TRBJ1-2; v_call: TRBV6-5; cdr3_aa: CASSYSKGVGAGYTF
clone_size: few; j_call: TRBJ1-6; v_call: TRBV11-2; cdr3_aa: CASSLLYNSPLHF
clone_size: few; j_call: TRBJ2-7; v_call: TRBV7-2; cdr3_aa: CASSLTGSIYEQYF
clone_size: NA; j_call: TRBJ1-5; v_call: TRBV7-8; cdr3_aa: CASSLSGTGNQPQHF
clone_size: NA; j_call: TRBJ2-3; v_call: TRBV9; cdr3_aa: CASSFQSDTQYF
clone_size: NA; j_call: TRBJ1-2; v_call: TRBV28; cdr3_aa: CASSTQGPNYGYTF
clone_size: few; j_call: TRBJ2-2; v_call: TRBV6-5; cdr3_aa: CASSYSAGRNTGELFF
clone_size: few; j_call: TRBJ1-2; v_call: TRBV6-5; cdr3_aa: CASSYSGTTNYGYTF
clone_size: few; j_call: TRBJ2-1; v_call: TRBV7-2; cdr3_aa: CASSSPPGRGVSYNEQFF
clone_size: NA; j_call: TRBJ2-1; v_call: TRBV9; cdr3_aa: CASSASTGVRNEQFF
clone_size: NA; j_call: TRBJ1-1; v_call: TRBV29-1; cdr3_aa: CSAGDRENTEAFF
clone_size: NA; j_call: TRBJ1-4; v_call: TRBV15; cdr3_aa: CATSGTDNEKLFF
clone_size: few; j_call: TRBJ1-5; v_call: TRBV6-2/TRBV6-3; cdr3_aa: CASSWARGNNQPQHF
clone_size: NA; j_call: TRBJ1-1; v_call: TRBV30; cdr3_aa: CAWRTEIYTEAFF
clone_size: NA; j_call: TRBJ1-1; v_call: TRBV19; cdr3_aa: CASRAGNRLNTEAFF
clone_size: NA; j_call: TRBJ1-6; v_call: TRBV5-1; cdr3_aa: CASSSGTEMNSPLHF
clone_size: NA; j_call: TRBJ1-5; v_call: TRBV19; cdr3_aa: CASSIERQNQPQHF
clone_size: NA; j_call: TRBJ2-1; v_call: TRBV7-9; cdr3_aa: CASSPGRGSYNEQFF
clone_size: NA; j_call: TRBJ1-2; v_call: TRBV15; cdr3_aa: CATSRESGDHTF
clone_size: NA; j_call: TRBJ1-4; v_call: TRBV5-1; cdr3_aa: CASSNRERGEEKLFF
clone_size: once; j_call: TRBJ1-4; v_call: TRBV3-1/TRBV3-2; cdr3_aa: CASSPRDIANEKLFF
clone_size: NA; j_call: TRBJ1-1; v_call: TRBV7-8; cdr3_aa: CASSWTSLGGTEAFF
clone_size: few; j_call: TRBJ2-1; v_call: TRBV10-3; cdr3_aa: CAISPPGQGIRFF
clone_size: few; j_call: TRBJ1-2; v_call: TRBV5-4; cdr3_aa: CASSLVHQASNYGYTF
clone_size: NA; j_call: TRBJ1-3; v_call: TRBV6-5; cdr3_aa: CASREVQGGNTIYF
clone_size: NA; j_call: TRBJ2-7; v_call: TRBV5-1; cdr3_aa: CASSLALTGFEQYF
clone_size: NA; j_call: TRBJ2-1; v_call: TRBV11-3; cdr3_aa: CASSLSGGRNEQFF
clone_size: NA; j_call: TRBJ2-7; v_call: TRBV4-1; cdr3_aa: CASSQLQTYEQYF
clone_size: NA; j_call: TRBJ2-3; v_call: TRBV6-2/TRBV6-3; cdr3_aa: CASSYQSGGATDTQYF
clone_size: NA; j_call: TRBJ1-5; v_call: TRBV5-8; cdr3_aa: CASTGDRHDQPQHF
clone_size: NA; j_call: TRBJ1-1; v_call: TRBV7-3; cdr3_aa: CASRHYRATEAFF
clone_size: NA; j_call: TRBJ1-2; v_call: TRBV3-1/TRBV3-2; cdr3_aa: CASSQGNAGLYGYTF
clone_size: NA; j_call: TRBJ2-7; v_call: TRBV6-6; cdr3_aa: CATDSQYEQYF
clone_size: NA; j_call: TRBJ1-5; v_call: TRBV5-4; cdr3_aa: CASSPGPNQPQHF
clone_size: NA; j_call: TRBJ1-6; v_call: TRBV27; cdr3_aa: CASSFLSRQYNSPLHF